This TCR beta chain was sequenced for a study of OX40 agonist ivuxolimab in advanced cancers. Concerning the study at large: The costimulatory receptor OX40 (CD134) was targeted by ivuxolimab, a fully human IgG2 agonistic monoclonal antibody. Intravenous ivuxolimab was administered to patients every 2 weeks at six dose levels: 0.01, 0.1, 0.3, 1.5, 3 and 10 mg/kg. Of the approximately 53 patients in dose escalation, about 20 had hepatocellular carcinoma, some 15 had melanoma, 9 had renal cell carcinoma and 9 had head and neck cancer. The dose-escalation cohort was around 83% male with a mean age of approximately 60 years, ranging from about 23 to 85. Patients were allowed to have had prior anti-PD-1, anti-PD-L1 or anti-CTLA-4 therapy, and 40% to 45% of the dose-escalation patients had been treated with checkpoint inhibitors. Three dose-escalation patients achieved partial responses, one with hepatocellular carcinoma and two with cutaneous melanoma. Peripheral TCRbeta sequencing was intended to test whether TCR sequence diversity was altered and clonal T-cell expansion was caused by ivuxolimab. The paper covers the monotherapy dose-escalation part of the phase I ivuxolimab trial, which included N ≈ 57 patients. The paper as a whole reports these results and caveats: After ivuxolimab, more expanded clones were found on average in CD8+ T cells than in CD4+ T cells. Antigen specificity was not determined for the clonally expanded peripheral T cells. In partial responders in the 0.1-3.0 mg/kg groups, normalized peripheral clonal expansion was found to be among the lowest, especially among CD8+ T cells. Low levels of normalized T-cell clonal expansion were also seen in some patients who did not respond. Clonal expansion of both CD4+ and CD8+ blood T cells was observed from baseline to week 6 at doses 0.1 to 3.0 mg/kg.

Genomic DNA was isolated from the sorted cells so that the TCRbeta CDR3 region could be sequenced. The immunoSEQ Assay was used to sequence the TCRbeta CDR3 regions. TCRdb re-hosts the immuneACCESS table, in-frame sequences only. Its copies lack some clones; in the studies checked, an unresolved V gene accounts for under half of them, and the cause for the rest is not known. Present in this sample are fewer than 45,000 clones, 76% of which were seen just once. Around a quarter of the sample is in the top ten clones. The junction shows trimming of 4 bases on V and 4 bases on J, and the gene matches do not reach 9 bases of it. Including the terminal cysteine and phenylalanine, the CDR3 comprises 16 residues. Only the CDR3 DNA is retained, 48 bases long and in frame from the first base. The germline V gene gives CDR1 as SGHRS and CDR2 as YFSETQ. For this clone: Its binding antigen is unknown. No much larger clonotype is one base removed from it; base qualities were not supplied.

The trial excluded patients who had a history of autoimmune disease or were on systemic immunosuppression. Peripheral blood for TCR sequencing was drawn from every dose cohort at baseline, at cycle 4 day 1 and at cycle 7 day 1. Samples were obtained from an open-label, multicenter, first-in-human phase I dose-escalation trial of ivuxolimab. Adults with locally advanced or metastatic melanoma, renal cell, hepatocellular, or head and neck squamous cell carcinoma were enrolled in the trial. Before TCR sequencing, CD4+ T cells and CD8+ T cells were sorted from peripheral blood as separate populations. The sequence derives from an adult with an advanced solid tumor such as melanoma, head and neck, liver or kidney cancer. The rearranged chain carries TRBV5-1 and TRBJ2-5, with 11 bases matching TRBD2. The sequences come from CD4+ or CD8+ T cells sorted from blood, collected in a trial of the OX40 agonist ivuxolimab. The sequenced DNA is TGCGCCAGCAGCCCCCTCGCCGGGACTAGCGGAGAGACCCAGTACTTC. Its amino acids are CASSPLAGTSGETQYF.